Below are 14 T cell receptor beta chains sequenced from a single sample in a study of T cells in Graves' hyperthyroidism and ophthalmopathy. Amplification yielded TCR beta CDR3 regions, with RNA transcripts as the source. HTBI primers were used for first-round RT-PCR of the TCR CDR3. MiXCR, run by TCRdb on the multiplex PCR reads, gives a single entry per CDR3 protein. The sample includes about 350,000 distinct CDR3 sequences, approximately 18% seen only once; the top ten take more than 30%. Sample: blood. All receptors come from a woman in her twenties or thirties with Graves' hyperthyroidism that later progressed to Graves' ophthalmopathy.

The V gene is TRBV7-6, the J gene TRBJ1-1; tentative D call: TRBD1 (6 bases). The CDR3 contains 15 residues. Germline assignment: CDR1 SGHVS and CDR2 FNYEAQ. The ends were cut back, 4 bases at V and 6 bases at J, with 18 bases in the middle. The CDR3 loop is CASSSYSGELAEAFF. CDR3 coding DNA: TGTGCCAGCAGCTCCTACTCAGGGGAACTCGCTGAAGCTTTCTTT.

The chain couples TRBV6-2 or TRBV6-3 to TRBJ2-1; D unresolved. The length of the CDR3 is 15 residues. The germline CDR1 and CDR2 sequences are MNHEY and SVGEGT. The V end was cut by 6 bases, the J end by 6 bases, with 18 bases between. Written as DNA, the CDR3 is TGTGCCAGCAGCTTAAAGAGATTCAGTTTCAATGAGCAGTTCTTC. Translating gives CASSLKRFSFNEQFF.

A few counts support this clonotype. The CDR3 coding sequence is TGTGCCAGCAGTCCTAGCGGGAGTCGAGAGCAGTTCTTC. This gives the protein CASSPSGSREQFF. The V gene is TRBV6-4, the J gene TRBJ2-1, with 10 bases lining up with TRBD2. This CDR3 spans 13 amino acids. Germline CDR1 is MRHNA and CDR2 is SNTAGT. The V and J ends lost 5 bases and 10 bases, in that order; junction bases with no gene match: 5.

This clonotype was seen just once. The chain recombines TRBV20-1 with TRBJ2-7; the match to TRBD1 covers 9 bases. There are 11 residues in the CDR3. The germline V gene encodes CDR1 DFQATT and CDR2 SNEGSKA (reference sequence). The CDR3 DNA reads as TGCAGAACGGGACAGGGAAGCGAGCAGTACTTC. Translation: CRTGQGSEQYF.

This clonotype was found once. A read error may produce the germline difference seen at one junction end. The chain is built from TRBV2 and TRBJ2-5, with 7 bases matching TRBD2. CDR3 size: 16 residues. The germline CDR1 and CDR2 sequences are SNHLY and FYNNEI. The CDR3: CASSERSSGEQESQYF. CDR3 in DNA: TGTGCCAGCAGTGAACGCTCTAGCGGAGAACAAGAGAGCCAGTACTTC.

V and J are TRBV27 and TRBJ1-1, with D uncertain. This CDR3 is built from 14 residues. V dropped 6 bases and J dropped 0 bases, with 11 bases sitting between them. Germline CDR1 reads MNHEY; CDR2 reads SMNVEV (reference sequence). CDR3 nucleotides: TGTGCCAGCAGAATAGACGGATTGAACACTGAAGCTTTCTTT. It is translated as CASRIDGLNTEAFF.

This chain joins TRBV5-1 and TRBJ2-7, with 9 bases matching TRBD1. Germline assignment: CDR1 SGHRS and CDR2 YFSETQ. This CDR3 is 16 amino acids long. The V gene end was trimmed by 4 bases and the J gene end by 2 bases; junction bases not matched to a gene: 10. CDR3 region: CASSPPGTGFPYEQYF. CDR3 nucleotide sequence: TGCGCCAGCAGCCCTCCCGGGACAGGGTTCCCCTACGAGCAGTACTTC.

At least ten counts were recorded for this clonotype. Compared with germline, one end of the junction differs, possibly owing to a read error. The CDR3 DNA sequence: TGTGCCAGCAGTCCTCAGGGGCGTAGCAATCAGCCCCAGCATTTT. Encoded protein: CASSPQGRSNQPQHF. This sequence joins TRBV5-1 and TRBJ1-5; possible D gene TRBD1, 6 bases. From germline, CDR1 is SGHRS and CDR2 YFSETQ. The CDR3 loop spans 15 amino acids.

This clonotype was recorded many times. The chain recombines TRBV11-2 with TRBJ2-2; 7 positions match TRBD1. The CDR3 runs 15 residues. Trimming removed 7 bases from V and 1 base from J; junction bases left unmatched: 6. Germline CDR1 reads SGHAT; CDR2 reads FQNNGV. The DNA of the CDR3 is TGTGCCAGCATCACAGGGGTCCAGAACACCGGGGAGCTGTTTTTT. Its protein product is CASITGVQNTGELFF.

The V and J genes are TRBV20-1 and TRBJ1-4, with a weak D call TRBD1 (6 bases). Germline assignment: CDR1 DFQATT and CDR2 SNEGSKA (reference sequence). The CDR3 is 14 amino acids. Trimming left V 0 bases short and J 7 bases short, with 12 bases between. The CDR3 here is CSARDLQGAEKLFF. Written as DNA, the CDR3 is TGCAGTGCTAGAGATCTACAGGGTGCTGAAAAACTGTTTTTT.

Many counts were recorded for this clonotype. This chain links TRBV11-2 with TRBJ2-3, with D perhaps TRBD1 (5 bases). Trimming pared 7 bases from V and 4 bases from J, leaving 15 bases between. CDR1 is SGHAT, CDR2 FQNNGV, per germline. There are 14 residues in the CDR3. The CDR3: CASTGIRGPDTQYF. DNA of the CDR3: TGTGCCAGCACTGGAATTAGGGGTCCAGATACGCAGTATTTT.

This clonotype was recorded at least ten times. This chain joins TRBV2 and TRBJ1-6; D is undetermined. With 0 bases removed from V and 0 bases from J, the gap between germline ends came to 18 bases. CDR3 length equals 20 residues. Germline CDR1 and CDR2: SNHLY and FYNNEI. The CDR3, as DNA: TGTGCCAGCAGTGAAGCGGGGTTCGGACGCCTGAGCTCCTATAATTCACCCCTCCACTTT. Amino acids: CASSEAGFGRLSSYNSPLHF.

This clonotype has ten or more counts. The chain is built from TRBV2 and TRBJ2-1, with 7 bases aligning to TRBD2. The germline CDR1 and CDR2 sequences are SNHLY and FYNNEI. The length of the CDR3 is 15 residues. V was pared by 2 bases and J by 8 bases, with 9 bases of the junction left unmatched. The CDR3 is CASSESRLAGYEQFF. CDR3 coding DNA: TGTGCCAGCAGTGAAAGTCGACTAGCAGGATATGAGCAGTTCTTC. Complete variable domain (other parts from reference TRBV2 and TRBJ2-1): EPEVTQTPSHQVTQMGQEVILRCVPISNHLYFYWYRQILGQKVEFLVSFYNNEISEKSEIFDDQFSVERPDGSNFTLKIRSTKLEDSAMYFCASSESRLAGYEQFFGPGTRLTVL.

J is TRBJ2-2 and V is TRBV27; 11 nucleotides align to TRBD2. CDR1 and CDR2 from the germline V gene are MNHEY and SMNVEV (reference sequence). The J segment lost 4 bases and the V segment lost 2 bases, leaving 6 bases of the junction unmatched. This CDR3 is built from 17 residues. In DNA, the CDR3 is TGTGCCAGCAGTTTACTAGGGACTAGCGGTAGCACCGGGGAGCTGTTTTTT. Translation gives CASSLLGTSGSTGELFF.